This T cell receptor (beta chain) is drawn from a study of blood T cell repertoires in COVID-19. Study in general: Material from acute and convalescent COVID-19 was sourced from the United States, Italy and Spain. PBMCs, B-cell-depleted T cells, or T cells were the source of the cDNA or gDNA that made up the material.

Methods used by the authors: Reference gene primer amplification in the assay estimated nucleated cell counts. Method: immunoSEQ multiplex PCR; TCRdb's copy keeps in-frame clones and lacks some. The V and J calls and clone size come from that table; D and trimming were worked out from the DNA. The table includes about 210,000 clones, around nine tenths detected once. The length of the CDR3 is 16 residues. V gave up 10 bases and J gave up 0 bases; unmatched junction bases: 10. Germline loops: CDR1 ENHRY, CDR2 SYGVKD. Only one count was recorded for this clone. Sequencing was done on a sample of peripheral blood. The receptor's source is a man in his fifties or sixties who had recovered from COVID-19. V and J are TRBV10-3 and TRBJ2-5; 11 bases are a match to TRBD2. The CDR3 bases are TGTGCCACTGATAGCGGGGGGGCTTCGTACCAAGAGACCCAGTACTTC. Its translation: CATDSGGASYQETQYF.